This paragraph reports one T cell receptor (beta chain). The antigen remains undetermined. CDR1 is MNHEY and CDR2 is SVGAGI in the germline V gene. V lost 0 bases to trimming and J lost 4 bases, with 10 bases between them. This CDR3 is built from 15 residues. The assay was immunoSEQ multiplex PCR, and TCRdb's table has in-frame clones only and misses some. The sample gives about 150,000 clones, less than 95% of which show up once; approximately 5.9% is in the top ten. The data derive from a study of T cell responses to AZD1222 COVID-19 vaccine. Study-wide results and caveats: Spike-specific TCR breadth rose after two AZD1222 doses, and depth rose as well.

Combined were second doses at about 4 or about 12 weeks. The chain carries TRBV6-5 and TRBJ1-5; maybe TRBD1 (5 bases). This receptor was obtained from an adult who received the AZD1222 COVID-19 vaccine. This specimen was peripheral blood, taken 28 days after the second AZD1222 dose. CDR3 in amino acids: CASSYSWQGNQPQHF. In DNA, the CDR3 is TGTGCCAGCAGTTACTCGTGGCAGGGTAATCAGCCCCAGCATTTT.